The rows below give T cell receptor beta chains drawn from one sample of a study of blood T cell repertoires in COVID-19. Clones were read by immunoSEQ multiplex PCR, and TCRdb kept only the in-frame ones, dropping some. The sample holds about 180,000 clones; 90% to 95% are singletons and the top ten take 0.53%. The material sequenced was peripheral blood. These receptors were collected from a man between 50 and 59 years old with acute or convalescent COVID-19. The CDR3 runs from the conserved cysteine through the conserved F or W. The order of the fields is D gene, V gene, clone size, J gene, CDR3 protein, CDR3 DNA. D genes are given only for firm matches. Clone size, where shown, is once, few, many, or a class for clones that have expanded.

D gene: NA
V gene: TRBV27
clone size: NA
J gene: TRBJ2-1
CDR3 protein: CASSPATSSYNEQFF
CDR3 DNA: TGTGCCAGCAGCCCTGCGACTAGCTCCTACAATGAGCAGTTCTTC

D gene: TRBD2
V gene: TRBV5-4
clone size: NA
J gene: TRBJ2-3
CDR3 protein: CASSPTSGSGNTQYF
CDR3 DNA: TGTGCCAGCAGCCCTACTAGCGGGAGTGGGAATACGCAGTATTTT

D gene: NA
V gene: TRBV7-2
clone size: NA
J gene: TRBJ2-1
CDR3 protein: CASSLGVADYNEQFF
CDR3 DNA: TGTGCCAGCAGCTTAGGGGTAGCCGATTACAATGAGCAGTTCTTC

D gene: NA
V gene: TRBV7-8
clone size: NA
J gene: TRBJ2-7
CDR3 protein: CASSLGGLGLYEQYF
CDR3 DNA: TGTGCCAGCAGCTTAGGGGGGCTAGGGTTGTACGAGCAGTACTTC

D gene: NA
V gene: TRBV19
clone size: NA
J gene: TRBJ1-2
CDR3 protein: CASSTNGQPEFGYTF
CDR3 DNA: TGTGCCAGTAGTACCAACGGACAGCCTGAATTTGGCTACACCTTC

D gene: TRBD2
V gene: TRBV11-2
clone size: NA
J gene: TRBJ2-1
CDR3 protein: CASSLGWLADYNEQFF
CDR3 DNA: TGTGCCAGCAGCTTAGGATGGCTAGCGGACTACAATGAGCAGTTCTTC

D gene: TRBD2
V gene: TRBV7-9
clone size: NA
J gene: TRBJ2-1
CDR3 protein: CASSATGTRGVGNEQFF
CDR3 DNA: TGTGCCAGCAGCGCGACCGGGACTAGAGGGGTGGGCAATGAGCAGTTCTTC

D gene: NA
V gene: TRBV28
clone size: NA
J gene: TRBJ2-5
CDR3 protein: CASSLESRPTVYF
CDR3 DNA: TGTGCCAGCAGTTTGGAGTCCAGACCCACGGTCTACTTC

D gene: TRBD2
V gene: TRBV7-8
clone size: NA
J gene: TRBJ2-3
CDR3 protein: CASSEGLAGNTDTQYF
CDR3 DNA: TGTGCCAGCAGTGAGGGACTAGCAGGAAACACAGATACGCAGTATTTT

D gene: TRBD1
V gene: TRBV2
clone size: NA
J gene: TRBJ1-2
CDR3 protein: CASSEDRGNNGYTF
CDR3 DNA: TGTGCCAGCAGCGAGGACAGGGGAAATAATGGCTACACCTTC

D gene: TRBD1
V gene: TRBV6-5
clone size: NA
J gene: TRBJ1-5
CDR3 protein: CASSPGTGASQPQHF
CDR3 DNA: TGTGCCAGCAGTCCCGGGACAGGGGCGAGTCAGCCCCAGCATTTT

D gene: NA
V gene: TRBV7-9
clone size: NA
J gene: TRBJ1-4
CDR3 protein: CASSLVREEGEKLFF
CDR3 DNA: TGTGCCAGCAGCTTAGTCCGGGAGGAGGGTGAAAAACTGTTTTTT

D gene: TRBD2
V gene: TRBV10-3
clone size: NA
J gene: TRBJ2-7
CDR3 protein: CAISGTLAGGSYEQYF
CDR3 DNA: TGTGCCATCAGTGGGACTTTGGCGGGAGGTTCCTACGAGCAGTACTTC

D gene: TRBD2
V gene: TRBV5-6
clone size: NA
J gene: TRBJ2-3
CDR3 protein: CASGKRTSGLTDTQYF
CDR3 DNA: TGTGCCAGCGGCAAGCGGACTAGCGGATTGACAGATACGCAGTATTTT

D gene: NA
V gene: TRBV7-2
clone size: NA
J gene: TRBJ1-4
CDR3 protein: CASSPLTGSNEKLFF
CDR3 DNA: TGTGCCAGCAGCCCGCTGACAGGAAGTAATGAAAAACTGTTTTTT

D gene: TRBD1
V gene: TRBV20-1
clone size: NA
J gene: TRBJ2-1
CDR3 protein: CSASESGGYNEQFF
CDR3 DNA: TGCAGTGCTAGTGAATCAGGGGGCTACAATGAGCAGTTCTTC

D gene: NA
V gene: TRBV18
clone size: NA
J gene: TRBJ1-1
CDR3 protein: CASSPLTRNTEAFF
CDR3 DNA: TGTGCCAGCTCACCTTTAACAAGGAACACTGAAGCTTTCTTT

D gene: TRBD1
V gene: TRBV5-5
clone size: NA
J gene: TRBJ1-5
CDR3 protein: CASSLGQGHQPQHF
CDR3 DNA: TGTGCCAGCAGCTTGGGACAGGGACATCAGCCCCAGCATTTT

D gene: NA
V gene: TRBV12-3/TRBV12-4
clone size: NA
J gene: TRBJ2-7
CDR3 protein: CASSAGPYEQYF
CDR3 DNA: TGTGCCAGCAGCGCGGGACCCTACGAGCAGTACTTC

D gene: TRBD2
V gene: TRBV3-1/TRBV3-2
clone size: NA
J gene: TRBJ2-2
CDR3 protein: CASRKSPAGLVGELFF
CDR3 DNA: TGTGCCAGCAGAAAGTCTCCTGCGGGACTAGTGGGGGAGCTGTTTTTT

D gene: NA
V gene: TRBV7-9
clone size: NA
J gene: TRBJ1-1
CDR3 protein: CASSSLTEAFF
CDR3 DNA: TGTGCCAGCAGCTCCTTAACAGAAGCTTTCTTT

D gene: NA
V gene: TRBV6-1
clone size: NA
J gene: TRBJ2-6
CDR3 protein: CASSGLGGPSGANVLTF
CDR3 DNA: TGTGCCAGCAGTGGGTTAGGCGGCCCCTCTGGGGCCAACGTCCTGACTTTC

D gene: TRBD1
V gene: TRBV5-6
clone size: NA
J gene: TRBJ1-2
CDR3 protein: CASSLGGWTGGEYGYTF
CDR3 DNA: TGTGCCAGCAGCTTGGGAGGTTGGACAGGGGGAGAATATGGCTACACCTTC

D gene: TRBD1
V gene: TRBV3-1/TRBV3-2
clone size: NA
J gene: TRBJ2-3
CDR3 protein: CASSQVRQGFEDTQYF
CDR3 DNA: TGTGCCAGCAGCCAAGTTAGACAGGGTTTTGAAGATACGCAGTATTTT

D gene: NA
V gene: TRBV5-8
clone size: NA
J gene: TRBJ1-5
CDR3 protein: CASSLRGSNQPQHF
CDR3 DNA: TGTGCCAGCAGCTTAAGGGGAAGCAATCAGCCCCAGCATTTT

D gene: TRBD1
V gene: TRBV27
clone size: NA
J gene: TRBJ2-7
CDR3 protein: CASRPGQVAYEQYF
CDR3 DNA: TGTGCCAGCAGGCCGGGACAGGTTGCCTACGAGCAGTACTTC

D gene: TRBD2
V gene: TRBV28
clone size: NA
J gene: TRBJ2-3
CDR3 protein: CASSQTSGGHSSTDTQYF
CDR3 DNA: TGTGCCAGCAGTCAGACTAGCGGGGGGCATTCTAGCACAGATACGCAGTATTTT

D gene: TRBD2
V gene: TRBV2
clone size: NA
J gene: TRBJ2-3
CDR3 protein: CASSGVAGGTDTQYF
CDR3 DNA: TGTGCCAGCAGTGGGGTAGCGGGGGGTACAGATACGCAGTATTTT

D gene: NA
V gene: TRBV10-1
clone size: NA
J gene: TRBJ2-7
CDR3 protein: CASSQGNEQYF
CDR3 DNA: TGCGCCAGCAGTCAGGGAAACGAGCAGTACTTC

D gene: NA
V gene: TRBV29-1
clone size: NA
J gene: TRBJ2-5
CDR3 protein: CSVPRRPQETQYF
CDR3 DNA: TGCAGCGTTCCACGGAGGCCACAAGAGACCCAGTACTTC

D gene: NA
V gene: TRBV27
clone size: NA
J gene: TRBJ2-7
CDR3 protein: CASSLSGAGDSYEQYF
CDR3 DNA: TGTGCCAGCAGTTTATCGGGGGCGGGAGATTCCTACGAGCAGTACTTC

D gene: NA
V gene: TRBV4-1
clone size: NA
J gene: TRBJ1-3
CDR3 protein: CASSQEPEDTIYF
CDR3 DNA: TGCGCCAGCAGCCAAGAACCGGAGGACACCATATATTTT

D gene: TRBD1
V gene: TRBV7-2
clone size: NA
J gene: TRBJ2-2
CDR3 protein: CASRVQGWNTGELFF
CDR3 DNA: TGTGCCAGCAGAGTACAGGGGTGGAACACCGGGGAGCTGTTTTTT

D gene: TRBD1
V gene: TRBV29-1
clone size: once
J gene: TRBJ2-2
CDR3 protein: CGGWGQPNTGELFF
CDR3 DNA: TGCGGCGGCTGGGGACAGCCTAACACCGGGGAGCTGTTTTTT

D gene: NA
V gene: TRBV19
clone size: NA
J gene: TRBJ1-4
CDR3 protein: CASSPGHGTNEKLFF
CDR3 DNA: TGTGCCAGTAGTCCAGGGCACGGGACTAATGAAAAACTGTTTTTT

D gene: TRBD2
V gene: TRBV7-3
clone size: NA
J gene: TRBJ2-3
CDR3 protein: CASSASSGRLDTQYF
CDR3 DNA: TGTGCCAGCAGCGCCTCTAGCGGGAGGCTTGATACGCAGTATTTT

D gene: TRBD2
V gene: TRBV5-1
clone size: NA
J gene: TRBJ2-1
CDR3 protein: CASSLTSVSMNEQFF
CDR3 DNA: TGCGCCAGCAGCTTGACTAGCGTTTCGATGAATGAGCAGTTCTTC

D gene: NA
V gene: TRBV7-2
clone size: NA
J gene: TRBJ1-2
CDR3 protein: CASSSQTGGSNYGYTF
CDR3 DNA: TGTGCCAGCAGCTCCCAGACGGGAGGGTCCAACTATGGCTACACCTTC

D gene: NA
V gene: TRBV6-5
clone size: NA
J gene: TRBJ1-1
CDR3 protein: CASSLNREGNTEAFF
CDR3 DNA: TGTGCCAGCAGTCTTAACAGGGAAGGAAACACTGAAGCTTTCTTT

D gene: TRBD1
V gene: TRBV11-3
clone size: NA
J gene: TRBJ2-3
CDR3 protein: CASSPDRVQDTQYF
CDR3 DNA: TGTGCCAGCAGCCCTGACAGGGTACAAGATACGCAGTATTTT

D gene: NA
V gene: TRBV7-9
clone size: NA
J gene: TRBJ1-2
CDR3 protein: CASSSPNHGYGYTF
CDR3 DNA: TGTGCCAGCAGCTCCCCCAATCACGGGTATGGCTACACCTTC

D gene: NA
V gene: TRBV10-3
clone size: NA
J gene: TRBJ2-5
CDR3 protein: CAISESIVRRVGETQYF
CDR3 DNA: TGTGCCATCAGTGAATCGATAGTCCGCCGGGTTGGAGAGACCCAGTACTTC

D gene: TRBD2
V gene: TRBV9
clone size: once
J gene: TRBJ2-1
CDR3 protein: CASSHGTRDNEQFF
CDR3 DNA: TGTGCCAGCAGCCACGGGACTAGAGACAATGAGCAGTTCTTC

D gene: NA
V gene: TRBV15
clone size: NA
J gene: TRBJ1-3
CDR3 protein: CATSRDFTGNTIYF
CDR3 DNA: TGTGCCACCAGCAGAGATTTCACTGGAAACACCATATATTTT

D gene: TRBD2
V gene: TRBV11-2
clone size: NA
J gene: TRBJ2-3
CDR3 protein: CASSFLAGGTDTQYF
CDR3 DNA: TGTGCCAGCAGCTTCTTGGCGGGAGGGACAGATACGCAGTATTTT

D gene: TRBD1
V gene: TRBV7-8
clone size: NA
J gene: TRBJ1-5
CDR3 protein: CASSYGTGVNQPQHF
CDR3 DNA: TGTGCCAGCAGCTATGGGACAGGGGTAAATCAGCCCCAGCATTTT

D gene: TRBD2
V gene: TRBV28
clone size: NA
J gene: TRBJ2-5
CDR3 protein: CASSRKEDSGLAEETQYF
CDR3 DNA: TGTGCCAGCAGTCGTAAAGAGGACAGCGGACTAGCAGAAGAGACCCAGTACTTC

D gene: NA
V gene: TRBV5-3
clone size: once
J gene: TRBJ1-5
CDR3 protein: CANRHNSNQPQHF
CDR3 DNA: TGTGCCAACAGACACAATAGCAATCAGCCCCAGCATTTT

D gene: NA
V gene: TRBV5-5
clone size: NA
J gene: TRBJ2-2
CDR3 protein: CASSQYRAGGELFF
CDR3 DNA: TGTGCCAGCAGCCAATACAGGGCTGGCGGGGAGCTGTTTTTT

D gene: NA
V gene: TRBV27
clone size: NA
J gene: TRBJ1-6
CDR3 protein: CASSWRQDNSPLHF
CDR3 DNA: TGTGCCAGCAGTTGGAGACAGGATAATTCACCCCTCCACTTT

D gene: TRBD1
V gene: TRBV9
clone size: NA
J gene: TRBJ1-1
CDR3 protein: CASSVGIAKTGGKTEAFF
CDR3 DNA: TGTGCCAGCAGCGTAGGTATTGCGAAAACAGGGGGAAAAACTGAAGCTTTCTTT

D gene: NA
V gene: TRBV27
clone size: NA
J gene: TRBJ2-1
CDR3 protein: CASSLSTTPAYNEQFF
CDR3 DNA: TGTGCCAGCAGTTTATCGACGACACCTGCCTACAATGAGCAGTTCTTC

D gene: TRBD1
V gene: TRBV28
clone size: NA
J gene: TRBJ1-2
CDR3 protein: CASSTGGTIYGYTF
CDR3 DNA: TGTGCCAGCAGCACAGGGGGCACTATCTATGGCTACACCTTC

D gene: NA
V gene: TRBV19
clone size: NA
J gene: TRBJ1-5
CDR3 protein: CASSQGRNQPQHF
CDR3 DNA: TGTGCCAGTAGTCAGGGCCGCAATCAGCCCCAGCATTTT